This TCR beta chain came from a study of T cells in Graves' hyperthyroidism and ophthalmopathy. Researchers took RNA transcripts and amplified the TCR beta CDR3 regions from them. The TCR CDR3 first-round RT-PCR relied on the HTBI primer set. Each CDR3 protein gets one entry after TCRdb re-called the multiplex PCR reads with MiXCR. This table holds roughly 420,000 distinct CDR3 sequences, around 14% found once. Germline loops: CDR1 MDHEN, CDR2 SYDVKM. The V end was cut by 6 bases, the J end by 4 bases, with 12 bases between. The CDR3 extends over 14 amino acids. Patients aged 18 to 65 had newly diagnosed hyperthyroidism lasting under 2 months.

This clonotype was sampled from a woman under 30 with Graves' hyperthyroidism. The sequenced sample was blood. The chain couples TRBV28 to TRBJ1-4; no clear D gene. CDR3 DNA sequence: TGTGCCAGCAGAACCCGGCCGGATAATGAAAAACTGTTTTTT. Its protein product is CASRTRPDNEKLFF.